One sample yielded the 14 T cell receptor beta chains listed below, sequenced in a study of shared clonotypes between healthy human individuals (dated by TCRdb to about 2020). The library came from the immunoSEQ multiplex PCR assay. Not all clones reach the TCRdb copy of this immuneACCESS table, which keeps in-frame sequences only. Checked studies attribute under half of the gap to unresolved V genes and leave the rest unexplained. In this sample the table shows 2 million to 2.5 million clones, over 85% of which occur a single time. The ten largest clones add up to about 0.39% of the sample. What was sequenced was naive CD4+ T cells from PBMCs. Explained via the paper, the cell subset or site label denotes: CD45RA+ positively selected. These receptors originate from a man aged 18 to 29 in good health. Some clones in this sample may be carry-over from other donors' samples.

The chain carries TRBV29-1 and TRBJ2-7; no clear D gene. This CDR3 spans 12 amino acids. CDR1 is SQVTM, CDR2 ANQGSEA, per germline. V was cut by 4 bases and J by 4 bases, with 11 bases left in between. The CDR3 here is CSVGGGEYEQYF. The CDR3 DNA reads TGCAGCGTTGGCGGCGGCGAATACGAGCAGTACTTC.

V and J are TRBV11-2 and TRBJ2-7; D unclear. This CDR3 has 11 amino acids. Germline V gene data show CDR1 as SGHAT and CDR2 as FQNNGV. The V end was cut by 5 bases, the J end by 12 bases, with 14 bases between. CDR3 region: CASSPSQRLYF. In DNA, the CDR3 is TGTGCCAGCAGCCCCTCCCAAAGGCTGTACTTC.

In its sample, this clone was seen once. CDR3 DNA: TGTGCCAGCAGCTTGGTGGGGTCTGGGGGAATTCGGAAGAATGAAAAACTGTTTTTT. Translated: CASSLVGSGGIRKNEKLFF. The chain couples TRBV5-5 to TRBJ1-4; D is possibly TRBD1 (5 bases). The germline V gene encodes CDR1 SGHKS and CDR2 YYEKEE (reference sequence). The CDR3 sequence is 19 residues long. Trimming cost V 0 bases and J 5 bases, with 23 bases left between them.

The chain couples TRBV6-5 to TRBJ1-2, with D maybe TRBD1 (5 bases). V lost 2 bases, J lost 9 bases, and 13 bases lay in between. The CDR3 sequence is 13 residues long. CDR1 and CDR2 (germline): MNHEY, SVGAGI. DNA for the CDR3: TGTGCCAGCAGTTACGGCAGGGCGAAGCGCTACACCTTC. As protein: CASSYGRAKRYTF.

In the case of this clone: At one of its ends the junction is not consistent with the germline gene, which may arise from a read error. V is TRBV15 and J is TRBJ2-3; possible D gene TRBD2, 6 bases. The CDR3 extends over 17 amino acids. Germline V CDR1 and CDR2: LNHNV, YYDKDF (reference sequence). The CDR3 coding sequence is TGTGCCACCACCAGAAGAGGGATCGCGGGGTTTACAGATACGCAGTATTTT. Protein product: CATTRRGIAGFTDTQYF.

The J gene is TRBJ1-1, the V gene TRBV2; 7 bases line up with TRBD1. V lost 8 bases, J lost 5 bases, and 11 bases stayed unmatched. This CDR3 comprises 14 residues. Germline V lookup: CDR1 SNHLY, CDR2 FYNNEI. The DNA for the CDR3 is TGTGCCAGCGAGTTTACAGGGGCGGGGACTGAAGCTTTCTTT. This sequence encodes CASEFTGAGTEAFF.

A word on this clone: The sample contains more than one DNA sequence encoding this CDR3. The V call is TRBV18, the J call TRBJ1-4; no reliable D call. V was trimmed by 3 bases and J by 3 bases, leaving 5 bases between them. Germline CDR1 is KGHSH and CDR2 is LQKENI. This CDR3 region has 13 residues. The DNA for the CDR3 is TGTGCCAGCTCACCTCTTTCTAATGAAAAACTGTTTTTT. Amino acids: CASSPLSNEKLFF. The entire variable domain, with the rest obtained from reference TRBV18 and TRBJ1-4, is as follows: NAGVMQNPRHLVRRRGQEARLRCSPMKGHSHVYWYRQLPEEGLKFMVYLQKENIIDESGMPKERFSAEFPKEGPSILRIQQVVRGDSAAYFCASSPLSNEKLFFGSGTQLSVL.

The V gene is TRBV18, the J gene TRBJ1-4; D perhaps matches TRBD1 (6 bases). Germline lookup yields CDR1 KGHSH and CDR2 LQKENI. CDR3 size: 14 residues. With 1 base removed from V and 8 bases from J, the gap between germline ends came to 11 bases. The CDR3 reads CASSPRGQDEKLFF. CDR3 nucleotides: TGTGCCAGCTCACCACGGGGGCAGGACGAAAAACTGTTTTTT.

This clone was observed once. The chain recombines TRBV28 with TRBJ2-3, with 8 bases that match TRBD2. J lost 3 bases, V lost 4 bases, and 6 bases had no gene match. The CDR3 consists of 15 residues. CDR1 is MDHEN, CDR2 SYDVKM, per germline. In DNA, the CDR3 is TGTGCCAGCAGTTATATGTTAGCGGGAACAGATACGCAGTATTTT. Translating it yields CASSYMLAGTDTQYF.

The J gene is TRBJ2-7, the V gene TRBV25-1; tentatively, D is TRBD1 or TRBD2 (5 bases each). Germline CDR1 is MGHDK and CDR2 is SYGVNS. The V and J ends lost 4 bases and 2 bases respectively, with 9 bases between them. The CDR3 length is 13 residues. CDR3 nucleotide sequence: TGTGCCAGCAGTGTTGGGACCACCTACGAGCAGTACTTC. This translates into CASSVGTTYEQYF.

This clone has a single count. The chain has TRBV15 and TRBJ1-2; a possible D gene is TRBD1 (6 bases). This CDR3 is 11 amino acids long. The germline gives CDR1 LNHNV, CDR2 YYDKDF (reference sequence). The V and J ends lost 10 bases and 5 bases respectively, with 11 bases between them. The CDR3 region has the DNA TGTGCCATCTCAGGGGTGTATGGCTACACCTTC. Translated, it gives CAISGVYGYTF.

As regards this clone: The sample has other DNA sequences that encode this CDR3 too. This chain links TRBV5-4 with TRBJ2-7; tentative D call: TRBD2 (6 bases). V lost 0 bases and J 3 bases, leaving 7 bases between the germline ends. This CDR3 is built from 13 residues. The V gene's germline CDR1 is SGHNT and CDR2 YYREEE (reference sequence). The CDR3 DNA is TGTGCCAGCAGCTTGGCGCGGGGCTACGAGCAGTACTTC. It encodes CASSLARGYEQYF.

The chain carries TRBV5-1 and TRBJ2-1, with unresolved D. The V gene lost 0 bases and the J gene lost 8 bases, with 9 bases spanning the gap. This CDR3 has 13 amino acids. CDR1 is SGHRS and CDR2 is YFSETQ in the germline V gene. This CDR3 is CASSLAGLDEQFF. DNA of the CDR3: TGCGCCAGCAGCTTGGCCGGTCTTGATGAGCAGTTCTTC.

Comments on this clone: Other nucleotide sequences from this sample produce the same CDR3. V is TRBV5-1 and J is TRBJ2-2; D gene unclear. The CDR3 is 13 residues long. In germline, CDR1 is SGHRS, CDR2 YFSETQ. Trimming removed 2 bases at V and 2 bases at J, with 4 bases between. In DNA form, the CDR3 reads TGCGCCAGCAGCTTAGGTAACACCGGGGAGCTGTTTTTT. Its translation: CASSLGNTGELFF.